The rows below give T cell receptor beta chains drawn from one sample of a study of blood T cell repertoires in COVID-19. Data came from immunoSEQ multiplex PCR; TCRdb stores just in-frame clones and leaves some out. Here the sample spans around 250,000 clones, 70% to 90% being singletons. The material sequenced was peripheral blood. The receptors stem from a man aged 30-40 years who had recovered from COVID-19. CDR3s include the opening cysteine and the closing phenylalanine or tryptophan. D genes are given only for firm matches. Some rows mark clone size as missing; the rest say once, few, many or name a class of expanded clone.

j_gene: TRBJ1-4; d_gene: TRBD1; abundance: -; v_gene: TRBV5-1; CDR3aa: CASGQGKNEKLFF; CDR3nt: TGCGCCAGCGGACAGGGGAAGAATGAAAAACTGTTTTTT
j_gene: TRBJ2-1; d_gene: -; abundance: -; v_gene: TRBV12-3/TRBV12-4; CDR3aa: CASSFAVNEQFF; CDR3nt: TGTGCCAGCAGTTTTGCGGTGAATGAGCAGTTCTTC
j_gene: TRBJ2-1; d_gene: TRBD2; abundance: -; v_gene: TRBV15; CDR3aa: CATSRDGGSGGDYNEQFF; CDR3nt: TGTGCCACCAGCAGAGATGGAGGAAGCGGGGGGGACTACAATGAGCAGTTCTTC
j_gene: TRBJ2-2; d_gene: TRBD2; abundance: -; v_gene: TRBV9; CDR3aa: CASSVGAGVLGELFF; CDR3nt: TGTGCCAGCAGCGTAGGGGCGGGGGTTCTGGGGGAGCTGTTTTTT
j_gene: TRBJ2-7; d_gene: TRBD2; abundance: few; v_gene: TRBV19; CDR3aa: CASSPGAGRKEQYF; CDR3nt: TGTGCTAGTTCCCCGGGTGCCGGGAGGAAGGAGCAGTACTTC
j_gene: TRBJ2-1; d_gene: TRBD2; abundance: -; v_gene: TRBV14; CDR3aa: CASSRLAGADSYNEQFF; CDR3nt: TGTGCCAGCAGCCGCCTAGCGGGGGCGGACTCCTACAATGAGCAGTTCTTC
j_gene: TRBJ1-3; d_gene: -; abundance: once; v_gene: TRBV5-4; CDR3aa: CASSLGGRLHSGNTIYF; CDR3nt: TGTGCCAGCAGCTTGGGGGGCAGGCTTCACTCTGGAAACACCATATATTTT
j_gene: TRBJ2-5; d_gene: -; abundance: -; v_gene: TRBV3-1/TRBV3-2; CDR3aa: CASTPVGGRETQYF; CDR3nt: TGTGCCAGCACCCCGGTGGGGGGAAGGGAGACCCAGTACTTC
j_gene: TRBJ1-4; d_gene: -; abundance: -; v_gene: TRBV19; CDR3aa: CASSIRENEKLFF; CDR3nt: TGTGCCAGTAGTATACGGGAAAATGAAAAACTGTTTTTT
j_gene: TRBJ1-1; d_gene: -; abundance: -; v_gene: TRBV6-1; CDR3aa: CASSEVWRQLNTEAFF; CDR3nt: TGTGCCAGCAGTGAAGTTTGGAGGCAGCTGAACACTGAAGCTTTCTTT
j_gene: TRBJ2-7; d_gene: TRBD1; abundance: once; v_gene: TRBV6-6; CDR3aa: CASSGLDRGHHYEQYF; CDR3nt: TGTGCCAGCAGTGGGCTTGACAGGGGGCACCACTACGAGCAGTACTTC
j_gene: TRBJ1-3; d_gene: TRBD1; abundance: once; v_gene: TRBV6-2/TRBV6-3; CDR3aa: CASSWTGAFSGNTIYF; CDR3nt: TGTGCCAGCAGCTGGACAGGGGCTTTCTCTGGAAACACCATATATTTT
j_gene: TRBJ2-7; d_gene: -; abundance: -; v_gene: TRBV6-4; CDR3aa: CANSRVYEQYF; CDR3nt: TGTGCCAATTCCAGGGTCTACGAGCAGTACTTC
j_gene: TRBJ1-5; d_gene: -; abundance: -; v_gene: TRBV10-3; CDR3aa: CAISDSIIPQANQPQHF; CDR3nt: TGTGCCATCAGTGATAGTATCATCCCTCAGGCCAATCAGCCCCAGCATTTT